This T cell receptor (beta chain) was found in a study of blood T cell repertoires in COVID-19. Trimming removed 6 bases at V and 8 bases at J, with 10 bases between. The CDR3 spans 11 residues. In germline, CDR1 is SGHAT, CDR2 FQNNGV. As processed by the authors: Estimation of nucleated cell counts relied on the amplification of reference gene primers. The assay was immunoSEQ multiplex PCR, and TCRdb's table has in-frame clones only and misses some. That table is the source of V, J and clone size, and D and trimming were worked out from the DNA. The repertoire holds 45,000 to 60,000 clones, with about four fifths as singletons.

The source material was peripheral blood. The chain employs TRBV11-2 and TRBJ1-1, with a tentative D call TRBD1 (5 bases). The TCR was taken from a woman over 75 with acute or convalescent COVID-19. CDR3 bases: TGTGCCAGCAGACGACAGTCAGAAGCTTTCTTT. This gives the protein CASRRQSEAFF.